A single sample is the source of the 2 T cell receptor beta chains below, sequenced in a study of T-cell reconstitution after alpha-beta-depleted transplantation in children. As it was prepared, the TCRbeta library received unique molecular identifiers. TCRdb re-called the PCR reads through MiXCR, storing one row per CDR3 protein. The data show some 280,000 distinct CDR3 sequences, 9.9% seen once. The sequencing used PBMCs from the stem cell graft donor, collected from the stem cell graft. Receptors originate from a human donor who donated a stem cell graft to a child with SCID.

This clonotype was recorded many times. V gene TRBV4-1 combines with J gene TRBJ2-7, with D uncertain. The germline V gene has CDR1 MGHRA and CDR2 YSYEKL. V was cut by 0 bases and J by 0 bases, with 9 bases left in between. The CDR3 runs 15 residues. CDR3 DNA sequence: TGCGCCAGCAGCCAAGAATGGGGAAGCTCCTACGAGCAGTACTTC. Residues: CASSQEWGSSYEQYF.

The genes are TRBV15 and TRBJ1-1; D is unresolved. Germline CDR1 and CDR2: LNHNV and YYDKDF (reference sequence). CDR3 length: 14 residues. With 2 bases removed from V and 5 bases from J, the gap between germline ends came to 12 bases. The CDR3 DNA is TGTGCCACCAGCAGAATCTTCGGTCGGACTGAAGCTTTCTTT. This codes for CATSRIFGRTEAFF.